Listed below are T cell receptor beta chains from one sample, sequenced in a study of blood T cell repertoires in COVID-19. Profiling relied on immunoSEQ multiplex PCR, and the TCRdb table lists in-frame clones only, not all of them. Counted here are a few hundred thousand clones, 88% occurring once; the ten biggest clones make up under 5%. The sample consisted of peripheral blood. The receptors originated from a woman aged 45 to 65 with active or convalescent COVID-19. Both conserved end residues are part of each CDR3. The D gene is left open where the match is weak. Clone size, where shown, is once, few, many, or a class for clones that have expanded.

15	TRBD1	.	TRBV14	TRBJ2-7	CASSQPGQPAREQYF	TGTGCCAGCAGCCAACCGGGACAGCCGGCGAGGGAGCAGTACTTC
17	TRBD2	.	TRBV5-6	TRBJ2-3	CASSFWTSGERADTQYF	TGTGCCAGCAGCTTCTGGACTAGCGGGGAGCGAGCAGATACGCAGTATTTT
17	TRBD1	.	TRBV4-2	TRBJ2-7	CASSQPSGQGAPYEQYF	TGTGCCAGCAGCCAGCCCTCCGGACAGGGGGCCCCCTACGAGCAGTACTTC
16	TRBD2	.	TRBV20-1	TRBJ2-3	CSASSSGRASSDTQYF	TGCAGTGCTAGTTCTAGCGGGAGGGCCTCTTCAGATACGCAGTATTTT
15	.	few	TRBV5-1	TRBJ1-3	CASSIDGGTGNTIYF	TGCGCCAGCAGCATAGACGGAGGGACTGGAAACACCATATATTTT
18	.	.	TRBV24-1	TRBJ1-1	CATSDGSREVAVNTEAFF	TGTGCCACCAGTGATGGATCCCGGGAGGTCGCCGTGAACACTGAAGCTTTCTTT
15	.	.	TRBV5-4	TRBJ1-2	CASSLANRGKHGYTF	TGTGCCAGCAGCTTGGCCAATCGGGGGAAACATGGCTACACCTTC
14	TRBD1	.	TRBV11-2	TRBJ1-2	CASSLETGAYGYTF	TGTGCCAGCAGCTTAGAGACAGGGGCCTATGGCTACACCTTC
14	.	.	TRBV14	TRBJ2-2	CASSQRANTGELFF	TGTGCCAGCAGCCAACGGGCGAACACCGGGGAGCTGTTTTTT
13	.	once	TRBV6-2/TRBV6-3	TRBJ1-2	CASSSGGRYVYTF	TGTGCCAGCAGTTCGGGAGGAAGGTATGTCTACACCTTC
15	TRBD2	.	TRBV7-3	TRBJ2-3	CASSLTSGSADTQYF	TGTGCCAGCAGCTTGACTAGCGGGAGCGCAGATACGCAGTATTTT
15	.	.	TRBV15	TRBJ1-1	CATSRGNTGDTEAFF	TGTGCCACCAGCAGAGGAAATACAGGAGACACTGAAGCTTTCTTT
16	TRBD1	.	TRBV28	TRBJ1-5	CASSLGQGGSNQPQHF	TGTGCCAGCAGTTTAGGACAGGGCGGAAGCAATCAGCCCCAGCATTTT
15	.	.	TRBV3-1/TRBV3-2	TRBJ1-2	CASSDIQGQLYGYTF	TGTGCCAGCAGTGATATCCAAGGACAGCTCTATGGCTACACCTTC
14	TRBD1	.	TRBV6-5	TRBJ1-1	CASSPQGIHTEAFF	TGTGCCAGCAGTCCACAGGGGATTCACACTGAAGCTTTCTTT
16	.	.	TRBV18	TRBJ1-1	CASSPRSGLGDTEAFF	TGTGCCAGCTCACCCCGGAGCGGTCTCGGCGACACTGAAGCTTTCTTT
10	.	.	TRBV5-6	TRBJ1-6	CASRSDSWIF	TGTGCCAGCAGGTCGGACAGCTGGATATTT
14	TRBD1	few	TRBV29-1	TRBJ1-5	CSVGGPGQGEPQHF	TGCAGCGTTGGGGGACCGGGACAGGGTGAGCCCCAGCATTTT
19	TRBD1	.	TRBV11-2	TRBJ2-5	CASSLRIPGQGATLETQYF	TGTGCCAGCAGCTTGAGAATACCGGGACAGGGGGCGACCCTAGAGACCCAGTACTTC
13	TRBD1	.	TRBV10-3	TRBJ1-2	CAISERGQDGYTF	TGTGCCATCAGTGAAAGGGGGCAAGATGGCTACACCTTC
14	.	.	TRBV19	TRBJ1-3	CASTTGSSGNTIYF	TGTGCCAGTACCACAGGGAGCTCTGGAAACACCATATATTTT
16	.	.	TRBV3-1/TRBV3-2	TRBJ1-6	CASSQGFRENNSPLHF	TGTGCCAGCAGCCAAGGTTTCCGGGAGAATAATTCACCCCTCCACTTT
16	.	.	TRBV27	TRBJ2-3	CASSLGLTASTDTQYF	TGTGCCAGCAGTTTGGGACTTACCGCTAGCACAGATACGCAGTATTTT
14	TRBD1	.	TRBV7-2	TRBJ2-7	CASSLNRGPYEQYF	TGTGCCAGCAGCTTAAACAGGGGGCCCTACGAGCAGTACTTC
15	TRBD1	.	TRBV5-1	TRBJ2-7	CASSLGGTGLNEQYF	TGCGCCAGCAGCTTGGGTGGGACAGGCCTAAACGAGCAGTACTTC
15	.	.	TRBV19	TRBJ1-2	CASSIEVDRGYGYTF	TGTGCCAGTAGTATCGAGGTCGACCGAGGGTATGGCTACACCTTC
11	.	.	TRBV6-4	TRBJ1-1	CASQEDTEAFF	TGTGCCAGCCAAGAGGACACTGAAGCTTTCTTT
12	TRBD1	.	TRBV30	TRBJ1-2	CAWSGQGLSYTF	TGTGCCTGGAGCGGACAGGGCTTGAGCTACACCTTC
16	TRBD2	.	TRBV6-6	TRBJ2-1	CASSYPERGTYNEQFF	TGTGCCAGCAGTTACCCCGAGCGGGGGACTTACAATGAGCAGTTCTTC
15	.	.	TRBV4-3	TRBJ1-3	CASSQDIGAGNTIYF	TGCGCCAGCAGCCAAGATATAGGGGCTGGAAACACCATATATTTT
13	TRBD1	.	TRBV7-8	TRBJ1-1	CASSLDRDREAFF	TGTGCCAGCAGCTTAGATCGGGACAGGGAAGCTTTCTTT
13	.	once	TRBV7-9	TRBJ1-1	CASSPGERTEAFF	TGTGCCAGCAGCCCAGGCGAGCGGACTGAAGCTTTCTTT
15	TRBD1	.	TRBV15	TRBJ2-3	CATSRGGQGRDTQYF	TGTGCCACCAGCAGAGGGGGACAGGGGAGGGATACGCAGTATTTT
13	TRBD1	.	TRBV6-5	TRBJ1-1	CASGVTGRSEAFF	TGTGCCTCCGGGGTGACAGGGAGGTCTGAAGCTTTCTTT
11	.	.	TRBV30	TRBJ1-1	CAWRDTLEAFF	TGTGCCTGGAGGGACACCCTTGAAGCTTTCTTT
14	TRBD1	.	TRBV7-2	TRBJ1-4	CASSQGGISEKLFF	TGTGCCAGCAGCCAAGGGGGCATCAGTGAAAAACTGTTTTTT
16	.	once	TRBV7-9	TRBJ2-7	CASSLLLGQGLNEQYF	TGTGCCAGCAGCTTATTGTTGGGGCAGGGGCTCAACGAGCAGTACTTC
14	TRBD1	.	TRBV30	TRBJ1-6	CAWSGTGSESPLHF	TGTGCCTGGAGCGGGACAGGCTCTGAATCACCCCTCCACTTT
16	TRBD1	once	TRBV27	TRBJ2-7	CASSQSRDRGIYEQYF	TGTGCCAGCAGTCAAAGCCGGGACAGGGGCATCTACGAGCAGTACTTC
12	.	.	TRBV28	TRBJ1-1	CATLSIGTEAFF	TGTGCCACCCTTAGCATAGGTACAGAAGCTTTCTTT
19	TRBD1	.	TRBV18	TRBJ1-1	CASSPGPGRGPGMGTEAFF	TGTGCCAGCTCACCAGGCCCGGGCAGGGGGCCCGGGATGGGCACTGAAGCTTTCTTT